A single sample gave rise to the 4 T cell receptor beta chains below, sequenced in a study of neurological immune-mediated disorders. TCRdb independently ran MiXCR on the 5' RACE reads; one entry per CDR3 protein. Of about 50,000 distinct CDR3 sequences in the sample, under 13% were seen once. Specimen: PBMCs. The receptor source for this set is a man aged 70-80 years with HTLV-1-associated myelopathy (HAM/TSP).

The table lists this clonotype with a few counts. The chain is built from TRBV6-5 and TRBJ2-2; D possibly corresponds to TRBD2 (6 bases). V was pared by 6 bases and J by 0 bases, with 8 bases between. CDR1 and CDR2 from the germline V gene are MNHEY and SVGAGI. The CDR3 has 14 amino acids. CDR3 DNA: TGTGCCAGCAGACGGACTACGAACACCGGGGAGCTGTTTTTT. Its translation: CASRRTTNTGELFF.

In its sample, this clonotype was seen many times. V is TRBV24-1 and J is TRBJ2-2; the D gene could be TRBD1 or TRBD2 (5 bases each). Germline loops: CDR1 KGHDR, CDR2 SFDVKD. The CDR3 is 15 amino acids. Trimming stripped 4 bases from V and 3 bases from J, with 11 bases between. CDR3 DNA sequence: TGTGCCACCAGTGACGAGGGGCTGGACACCGGGGAGCTGTTTTTT. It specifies CATSDEGLDTGELFF.

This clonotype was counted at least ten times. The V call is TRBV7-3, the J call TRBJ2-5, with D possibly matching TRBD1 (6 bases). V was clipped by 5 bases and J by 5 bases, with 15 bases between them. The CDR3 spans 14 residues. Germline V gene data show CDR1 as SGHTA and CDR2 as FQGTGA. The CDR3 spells CASSPTGARETQYF. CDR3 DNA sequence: TGTGCCAGCAGCCCGACAGGCGCCCGGGAGACCCAGTACTTC. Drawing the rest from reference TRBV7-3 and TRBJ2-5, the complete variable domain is GAGVSQTPSNKVTEKGKYVELRCDPISGHTALYWYRQSLGQGPEFLIYFQGTGAADDSGLPNDRFFAVRPEGSVSTLKIQRTERGDSAVYLCASSPTGARETQYFGPGTRLLVL.

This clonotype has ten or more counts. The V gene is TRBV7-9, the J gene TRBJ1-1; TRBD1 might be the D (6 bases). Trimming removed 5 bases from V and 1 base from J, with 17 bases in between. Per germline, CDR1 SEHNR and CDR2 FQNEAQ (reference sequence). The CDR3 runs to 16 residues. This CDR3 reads CASSLRGGGRNTEAFF. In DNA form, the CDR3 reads TGTGCCAGCAGCCTCCGAGGAGGGGGAAGGAACACTGAAGCTTTCTTT.